This is a list of T cell receptor beta chains from one sample in a study of blood T cell repertoires in COVID-19. The repertoire was sequenced with immunoSEQ multiplex PCR; TCRdb's copy has only in-frame clones and lacks some. The sample lists around 69,000 clones, 75% to 85% occurring once. Sequenced: peripheral blood. Receptor source: a man over 45 with acute or convalescent COVID-19. The CDR3 runs from the conserved cysteine through the conserved F or W. Each record gives: D gene, V gene, J gene, clone size, CDR3 protein, CDR3 DNA. A D gene is named only where the DNA matches it firmly. A row's size may be missing; if present it is once, few, many or a size class.

-	TRBV6-5	TRBJ2-1	-	CASILDSYNEQFF	TGTGCCAGCATCCTAGACAGTTACAATGAGCAGTTCTTC
-	TRBV9	TRBJ1-2	-	CASSVGTAYGYTF	TGTGCCAGCAGCGTAGGGACAGCCTATGGCTACACCTTC
TRBD2	TRBV7-7	TRBJ2-5	-	CASSPWTSGDETQYF	TGTGCTAGCAGCCCATGGACTAGCGGGGATGAGACCCAGTACTTC
-	TRBV9	TRBJ2-7	-	CASSVEPGAYEQYF	TGTGCCAGCAGCGTAGAGCCAGGGGCCTACGAGCAGTACTTC
-	TRBV10-3	TRBJ2-7	-	CAIRPGTSSYEQYF	TGTGCCATCAGGCCCGGGACATCTTCTTACGAGCAGTACTTC
-	TRBV5-6	TRBJ2-5	-	CASSLEGHIGQETQYF	TGTGCCAGCAGCTTGGAGGGACACATTGGACAAGAGACCCAGTACTTC
-	TRBV5-5	TRBJ1-6	few	CASSLAGMGSPLHF	TGTGCCAGCAGCTTGGCCGGGATGGGTTCACCCCTCCACTTT
TRBD1	TRBV7-8	TRBJ1-2	once	CASSPRDRLPGYTF	TGTGCCAGCAGCCCGCGGGACAGGCTCCCGGGCTACACCTTC
-	TRBV27	TRBJ2-7	-	CASSFSDTGNEQYF	TGTGCCAGCAGTTTCTCGGACACGGGCAACGAGCAGTACTTC
-	TRBV10-3	TRBJ2-7	few	CAISESRGTGEQYF	TGTGCCATCAGTGAGTCTCGGGGTACGGGCGAGCAGTACTTC
TRBD1	TRBV6-1	TRBJ2-7	-	CASSEEGQRSYEQYF	TGTGCCAGCAGTGAAGAGGGACAGAGATCCTACGAGCAGTACTTC
-	TRBV5-1	TRBJ2-3	once	CASSKLDYSPRSRVDPSTDTQYF	TGCGCCAGCAGCAAGTTAGACTACTCACCCCGATCCCGGGTAGATCCTAGCACAGATACGCAGTATTTT
TRBD1	TRBV27	TRBJ2-1	-	CASSQDRGGFNEQFF	TGTGCCAGCAGTCAGGACAGGGGGGGGTTTAATGAGCAGTTCTTC
-	TRBV10-2	TRBJ1-2	-	CASSEGEINYGYTF	TGCGCCAGCAGTGAGGGAGAGATTAACTATGGCTACACCTTC
TRBD2	TRBV6-5	TRBJ2-1	-	CASSQTGTSGDAQFF	TGTGCCAGCAGTCAGACCGGGACTAGCGGGGATGCGCAGTTCTTC
TRBD2	TRBV25-1	TRBJ2-7	-	CASSDPPRGDEQYF	TGTGCCAGCAGTGATCCCCCCCGGGGGGACGAGCAGTACTTC
-	TRBV5-1	TRBJ1-4	-	CASSFRPLTATNEKLFF	TGCGCCAGCAGCTTCAGGCCCTTAACTGCAACTAATGAAAAACTGTTTTTT
TRBD2	TRBV5-8	TRBJ2-3	-	CASNGLAGRSDTQYF	TGTGCCAGCAACGGACTAGCGGGGAGGTCAGATACGCAGTATTTT
-	TRBV18	TRBJ1-4	-	CASSRAQGLTEKLFF	TGTGCCAGCTCACGCGCTCAGGGACTAACTGAAAAACTGTTTTTT
TRBD2	TRBV20-1	TRBJ2-5	-	CSASSAGYQETQYF	TGCAGTGCTAGTTCAGCGGGGTACCAAGAGACCCAGTACTTC
-	TRBV20-1	TRBJ1-2	many	CSARGQYGYTF	TGCAGTGCTAGAGGACAATATGGCTACACCTTC
TRBD2	TRBV11-2	TRBJ2-3	-	CASSLVAGGTDTQYF	TGTGCCAGCAGCTTAGTAGCGGGGGGCACAGATACGCAGTATTTT
TRBD2	TRBV9	TRBJ2-2	-	CARRVGGRGANPGELFF	TGCGCCCGCCGCGTCGGCGGGCGGGGGGCCAACCCCGGGGAGCTGTTTTTT
-	TRBV30	TRBJ1-4	once	CAWSVRGALEGEKLFF	TGTGCCTGGAGTGTACGGGGGGCCCTAGAAGGAGAAAAACTGTTTTTT
TRBD2	TRBV19	TRBJ2-1	-	CASSIGGGAYNEQFF	TGTGCCAGTAGTATCGGCGGGGGGGCCTACAATGAGCAGTTCTTC
TRBD1	TRBV2	TRBJ2-2	-	CASIGTAVTGELFF	TGTGCCAGCATTGGGACAGCGGTCACCGGGGAGCTGTTTTTT
-	TRBV30	TRBJ1-3	-	CAWSLFLGDFLNSGNTIYF	TGTGCCTGGAGCCTTTTCCTAGGGGACTTTCTTAACTCTGGAAACACCATATATTTT
TRBD2	TRBV7-2	TRBJ2-7	-	CASSRWAGGREQYF	TGTGCCAGCAGCAGATGGGCGGGGGGACGTGAGCAGTACTTC
TRBD1	TRBV6-6	TRBJ1-4	-	CASRTGVTNEKLFF	TGTGCCAGCAGGACAGGGGTCACTAATGAAAAACTGTTTTTT
TRBD2	TRBV29-1	TRBJ2-1	few	CSVGPTSGGEQFF	TGCAGCGTTGGCCCGACTAGCGGGGGGGAGCAGTTCTTC
TRBD2	TRBV27	TRBJ2-7	-	CASSPVLAGTYEQYF	TGTGCCAGCAGCCCTGTCCTAGCGGGGACTTACGAGCAGTACTTC
TRBD1	TRBV4-1	TRBJ2-5	-	CASSQAGTGDETQYF	TGCGCCAGCAGCCAAGCCGGGACAGGGGATGAGACCCAGTACTTC
-	TRBV15	TRBJ1-4	few	CATSRSLEATNEKLFF	TGTGCCACCAGCCGATCCCTGGAGGCAACTAATGAAAAACTGTTTTTT
-	TRBV7-2	TRBJ2-1	-	CASTSYNEQFF	TGTGCCAGCACCTCGTACAATGAGCAGTTCTTC
TRBD1	TRBV30	TRBJ1-1	-	CAWSVSGQGPRAFF	TGTGCCTGGAGTGTGTCCGGACAGGGACCCAGAGCTTTCTTT
TRBD2	TRBV5-1	TRBJ2-2	once	CASSLVVAGYPGELFF	TGCGCCAGCAGCTTGGTGGTAGCGGGGTATCCCGGGGAGCTGTTTTTT
-	TRBV9	TRBJ1-3	-	CASSVVGGNTIYF	TGTGCCAGCAGCGTAGTGGGCGGAAACACCATATATTTT
-	TRBV7-9	TRBJ1-2	-	CASSGPGLKEYGYTF	TGTGCCAGCAGCGGTCCGGGACTAAAGGAGTATGGCTACACCTTC
-	TRBV6-6	TRBJ1-5	-	CASSYRQSQPQHF	TGTGCCAGCAGTTACCGACAATCTCAGCCCCAGCATTTT
-	TRBV4-1	TRBJ2-3	few	CASSQGRGNTDTQYF	TGCGCCAGCAGCCAAGGTAGGGGGAACACAGATACGCAGTATTTT
-	TRBV3-1/TRBV3-2	TRBJ1-5	-	CASSQGRTAGQPQHF	TGTGCCAGCAGCCAAGGACGGACGGCGGGCCAGCCCCAGCATTTT
-	TRBV10-3	TRBJ2-3	-	CAISGATLDTQYF	TGTGCCATCAGTGGGGCCACTTTAGATACGCAGTATTTT